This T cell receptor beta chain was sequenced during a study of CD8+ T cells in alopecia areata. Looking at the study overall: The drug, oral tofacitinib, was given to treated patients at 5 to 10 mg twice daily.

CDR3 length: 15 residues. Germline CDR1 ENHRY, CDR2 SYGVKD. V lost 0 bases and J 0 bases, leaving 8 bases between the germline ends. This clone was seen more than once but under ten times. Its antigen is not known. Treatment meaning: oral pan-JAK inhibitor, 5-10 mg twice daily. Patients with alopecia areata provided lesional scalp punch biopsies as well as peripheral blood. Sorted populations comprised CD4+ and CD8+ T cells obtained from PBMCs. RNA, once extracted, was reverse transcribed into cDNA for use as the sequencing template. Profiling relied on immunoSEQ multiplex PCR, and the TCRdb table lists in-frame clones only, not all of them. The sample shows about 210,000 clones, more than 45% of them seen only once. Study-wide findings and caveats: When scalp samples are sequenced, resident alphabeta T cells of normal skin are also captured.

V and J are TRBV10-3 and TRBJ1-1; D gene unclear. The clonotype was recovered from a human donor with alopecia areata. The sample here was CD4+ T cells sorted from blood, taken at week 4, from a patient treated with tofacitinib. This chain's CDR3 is CAISESQVMNTEAFF. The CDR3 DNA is TGTGCCATCAGTGAGTCCCAAGTAATGAACACTGAAGCTTTCTTT.